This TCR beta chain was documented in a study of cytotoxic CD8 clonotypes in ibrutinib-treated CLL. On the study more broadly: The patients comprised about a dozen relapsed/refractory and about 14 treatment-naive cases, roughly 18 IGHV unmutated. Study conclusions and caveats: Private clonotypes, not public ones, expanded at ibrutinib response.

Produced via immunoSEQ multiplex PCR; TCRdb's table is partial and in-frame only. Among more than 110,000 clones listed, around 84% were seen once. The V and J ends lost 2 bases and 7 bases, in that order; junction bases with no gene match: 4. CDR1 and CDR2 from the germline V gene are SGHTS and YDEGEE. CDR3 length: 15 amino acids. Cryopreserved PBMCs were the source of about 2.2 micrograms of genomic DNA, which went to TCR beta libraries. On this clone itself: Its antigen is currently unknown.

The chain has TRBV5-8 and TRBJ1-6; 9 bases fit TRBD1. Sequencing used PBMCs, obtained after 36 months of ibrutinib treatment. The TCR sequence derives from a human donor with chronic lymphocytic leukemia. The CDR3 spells CASSFTGTGNSPLHF. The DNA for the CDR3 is TGTGCCAGCAGCTTTACCGGGACAGGGAATTCACCCCTCCACTTT.